This paragraph reports one T cell receptor beta chain. These data belong to a study of cytotoxic CD8 clonotypes in ibrutinib-treated CLL. The overall study: Within the patient group, 11 were relapsed/refractory and approximately 14 treatment-naive, and 17 were IGHV unmutated. Following treatment for a median around 13 months, range 6 to 36, response samples were then taken.

TCR beta libraries used 1.5 to 2 micrograms of DNA from cryopreserved PBMCs. CDR1 is SQVTM, CDR2 ANQGSEA, per germline. The CDR3 is 16 amino acids. Trimming cost V 3 bases and J 0 bases, with 14 bases left between them. This table comes from immunoSEQ multiplex PCR, and its TCRdb copy is limited to in-frame clones, with some not included. The repertoire has about 300,000 clones, less than 85% of them found once; the top ten carry around 5.3%. This clonotype was obtained from a human donor with chronic lymphocytic leukemia. The rearrangement links TRBV29-1 to TRBJ2-2, with D possibly being TRBD2 (6 bases). The source was PBMCs, collected at disease progression, from a patient treated with ibrutinib. The CDR3 loop reads CSVESGGYANTGELFF. The CDR3 coding sequence is TGCAGCGTTGAGTCTGGGGGGTACGCGAACACCGGGGAGCTGTTTTTT.